Presented here are 19 T cell receptor beta chains from one specimen sequenced in a study of long-term antiretroviral therapy in people with HIV. An immunoSEQ assay, version v3.0, was performed at survey level. Clones were sequenced by immunoSEQ multiplex PCR, and TCRdb holds only the in-frame ones, with some missing. This repertoire shows roughly 42,000 clones, 85% to 90% found once; its top ten account for about 5.7%. The material sequenced was unsorted PBMCs, taken 3.1 years after starting antiretroviral therapy. The receptors shown here come from a woman between 50 and 59 years old with HIV.

The chain joins TRBV27 to TRBJ2-2, with TRBD2 matching over 10 bases. This CDR3 region has 16 residues. In germline, CDR1 is MNHEY, CDR2 SMNVEV (reference sequence). The junction had 11 bases not matched to a gene; V was cut back by 5 bases and J by 8 bases. DNA of the CDR3: TGTGCCAGCAGTCCCAGCGGGGGGGCCGTGGGAGGGGAGCTGTTTTTT. Encoded protein: CASSPSGGAVGGELFF.

The genes are TRBV6-1 and TRBJ1-5; 7 bases agree with TRBD1. This CDR3 spans 15 amino acids. With V trimmed by 3 bases and J by 3 bases, 5 bases remained unmatched. Germline CDR1 is MNHNS and CDR2 is SASEGT. This chain's CDR3 is CASSDSGQVNQPQHF. CDR3 coding DNA: TGTGCCAGCAGTGATTCAGGACAGGTCAATCAGCCCCAGCATTTT.

The V gene is TRBV4-3, the J gene TRBJ2-6, with D unresolved. Germline lookup yields CDR1 LGHNA and CDR2 YSLEER. The CDR3 spans 15 residues. V was shortened by 4 bases and J by 0 bases, with 7 bases between the two germline ends. DNA for the CDR3: TGCGCCAGCAGCCTTACCTACTCTGGGGCCAACGTCCTGACTTTC. This gives the protein CASSLTYSGANVLTF.

The V gene is TRBV5-1, the J gene TRBJ1-3, with D unclear. The CDR3 contains 14 residues. Trimming removed 1 base at V and 3 bases at J, with 8 bases between. The V gene's germline CDR1 is SGHRS and CDR2 YFSETQ. The CDR3 is CASSLSVFGNTIYF. DNA for the CDR3: TGCGCCAGCAGCTTGTCAGTGTTTGGAAACACCATATATTTT.

The DNA of the CDR3 is TGTGCCAGCTCACCACCCACGGGGGGCCCCAACGAGCAGTACTTC. Translating it yields CASSPPTGGPNEQYF. This sequence joins TRBV18 and TRBJ2-7; tentative D call: TRBD2 (7 bases). Trimming cost V 0 bases and J 5 bases, with 14 bases left between them. Per the germline V gene, CDR1 is KGHSH and CDR2 is LQKENI. The CDR3 is 15 residues long.

This sequence joins TRBV5-1 and TRBJ2-1; 11 nucleotides match TRBD1. V lost 0 bases and J lost 8; bases outside the gene matches: 4. Germline V gives CDR1 SGHRS, CDR2 YFSETQ. There are 15 residues in the CDR3. CDR3 bases: TGCGCCAGCAGCTTGGAGGACAGGGGGCTCGATGAGCAGTTCTTC. Encoded protein: CASSLEDRGLDEQFF. Full variable domain (missing parts from reference TRBV5-1 and TRBJ2-1): KAGVTQTPRYLIKTRGQQVTLSCSPISGHRSVSWYQQTPGQGLQFLFEYFSETQRNKGNFPGRFSGRQFSNSRSEMNVSTLELGDSALYLCASSLEDRGLDEQFFGPGTRLTVL.

The chain joins TRBV15 to TRBJ2-1; 7 bases are shared with TRBD2. Germline loops: CDR1 LNHNV, CDR2 YYDKDF (reference sequence). V was clipped by 0 bases and J by 1 base; unmatched bases: 6. This CDR3 spans 17 amino acids. CDR3 amino acids: CATSRDPRGGSYNEQFF. DNA of the CDR3: TGTGCCACCAGCAGAGATCCGCGGGGAGGGTCCTACAATGAGCAGTTCTTC. The variable domain in full, with the rest retrieved from reference TRBV15 and TRBJ2-1, is DAMVIQNPRYQVTQFGKPVTLSCSQTLNHNVMYWYQQKSSQAPKLLFHYYDKDFNNEADTPDNFQSRRPNTSFCFLDIRSPGLGDTAMYLCATSRDPRGGSYNEQFFGPGTRLTVL.

This clone has only one observation. This sequence joins TRBV7-6 and TRBJ2-7; tentative D call: TRBD1 (6 bases). V was shortened by 2 bases and J by 0 bases, with 11 bases between the two germline ends. This CDR3 spans 15 amino acids. The germline gives CDR1 SGHVS, CDR2 FNYEAQ. The CDR3 DNA reads as TGTGCCAGCAGCTTAATGGACAGTCTCTCCTACGAGCAGTACTTC. Its protein product is CASSLMDSLSYEQYF.

The gene calls are TRBV19 and TRBJ1-5; TRBD1 matches 7 bases. Germline assignment: CDR1 LNHDA and CDR2 SQIVND (reference sequence). This CDR3 has 17 residues. V gave up 7 bases and J gave up 4 bases; unmatched junction bases: 16. The CDR3 bases are TGTGCCAGTACCGACCGACAGGGTGGTCCTTTTAATCAGCCCCAGCATTTT. Amino acids: CASTDRQGGPFNQPQHF.

This clone was seen more than once but under ten times. The chain links TRBV2 to TRBJ1-1; D is perhaps TRBD1 (6 bases). The CDR3 covers 14 residues. Germline V gene sequence: CDR1 SNHLY, CDR2 FYNNEI. V was trimmed by 4 bases and J by 4 bases, leaving 13 bases between them. CDR3 bases: TGTGCCAGCAGTGTACGGGGGCAGAGCACTGAAGCTTTCTTT. Its protein is CASSVRGQSTEAFF.

The chain recombines TRBV27 with TRBJ2-3, with D perhaps TRBD1 or TRBD2 (6 bases each). Germline lookup yields CDR1 MNHEY and CDR2 SMNVEV (reference sequence). The CDR3 has 18 amino acids. The V end was cut by 5 bases, the J end by 1 base, with 22 bases between. The DNA for the CDR3 is TGTGCCAGCAGTCCCATCGCCATGTGGGGGGCAGGCACAGATACGCAGTATTTT. Translated: CASSPIAMWGAGTDTQYF.

The chain couples TRBV4-3 to TRBJ2-2; TRBD1 matches 7 bases. The CDR3 runs 17 residues. V shed 1 base, J shed 4 bases, and the junction held 9 bases outside the gene matches. Germline V gives CDR1 LGHNA, CDR2 YSLEER. The CDR3 is CASSQGAGGLGTGELFF. In nucleotides, the CDR3 is TGCGCCAGCAGCCAAGGCGCAGGGGGTCTAGGCACCGGGGAGCTGTTTTTT.

The chain carries TRBV2 and TRBJ2-5; D not certain. V lost 8 bases and J 4 bases, leaving 8 bases between the germline ends. Germline V gives CDR1 SNHLY, CDR2 FYNNEI. The length of the CDR3 is 11 residues. The CDR3 is CASCLAETQYF. The CDR3 nucleotides read TGTGCCAGCTGTTTAGCAGAGACCCAGTACTTC.

The V and J genes are TRBV2 and TRBJ2-1, with 11 bases fitting TRBD2. CDR1 and CDR2 from the germline V gene are SNHLY and FYNNEI. There are 17 residues in the CDR3. J was trimmed by 0 bases and V by 4 bases; bases with no gene match: 5. The CDR3 protein is CASSVPTSGDSYNEQFF. CDR3 in DNA: TGTGCCAGCAGTGTCCCGACTAGCGGGGACTCCTACAATGAGCAGTTCTTC. Filled out from reference TRBV2 and TRBJ2-1, the complete variable domain reads EPEVTQTPSHQVTQMGQEVILRCVPISNHLYFYWYRQILGQKVEFLVSFYNNEISEKSEIFDDQFSVERPDGSNFTLKIRSTKLEDSAMYFCASSVPTSGDSYNEQFFGPGTRLTVL.

The chain carries TRBV5-4 and TRBJ2-2, with 8 bases matching TRBD1. The end of the DNA fits TRBJ1-3 better, so the J call may be wrong. Germline CDR1 is SGHNT and CDR2 is YYREEE (reference sequence). The CDR3 contains 14 residues. CDR3 sequence: CASSLTGEGNTIYF. The CDR3 DNA follows: TGTGCCAGCAGCCTGACAGGGGAGGGAAACACCATATATTTT.

The J gene is TRBJ2-1, the V gene TRBV4-2, with 12 bases matching TRBD2. V gave up 0 bases and J gave up 7 bases; unmatched junction bases: 4. CDR3 length equals 16 residues. Germline V gene data show CDR1 as LGHNA and CDR2 as YNFKEQ. Written as DNA, the CDR3 is TGTGCCAGCAGCCAAGAGACTAGCGGGGGCGTAAATGAGCAGTTCTTC. It encodes CASSQETSGGVNEQFF.

The rearrangement uses TRBV27 and TRBJ1-1; possible D gene TRBD1, 6 bases. Germline values: CDR1 MNHEY, CDR2 SMNVEV (reference sequence). The CDR3 totals 17 residues. V lost 4 bases, J lost 1 base, and 19 bases lay in between. CDR3 in amino acids: CASSSRGGGIKNTEAFF. CDR3 DNA sequence: TGTGCCAGCAGTTCCAGGGGCGGCGGTATCAAGAACACTGAAGCTTTCTTT.

This rearrangement joins TRBV7-9 to TRBJ1-2; tentative D call: TRBD1 (6 bases). Germline V CDR1 and CDR2: SEHNR, FQNEAQ (reference sequence). V was cut by 0 bases and J by 5 bases, with 13 bases left in between. This CDR3 has 15 residues. The CDR3: CASSLAQGTSYGYTF. The DNA of the CDR3 is TGTGCCAGCAGCTTAGCCCAGGGGACGTCGTATGGCTACACCTTC.

The rearrangement links TRBV7-2 to TRBJ1-1; TRBD1 matches 9 bases. The CDR3 length is 16 residues. V lost 0 bases to trimming and J lost 1 base; unmatched junction nucleotides: 3. Germline CDR1 and CDR2: SGHTA and FQGNSA. The CDR3 DNA sequence: TGTGCCAGCAGCTTAGCGGGACAGGGAAGGAACACTGAAGCTTTCTTT. Translation: CASSLAGQGRNTEAFF.